Each of the 16 T cell receptor beta chains below was sequenced from the same sample in a study of blood T cell repertoires in COVID-19 (dated by TCRdb to 2018 to 2021). The library relied on the immunoSEQ multiplex PCR assay. In TCRdb, the immuneACCESS table is reduced to in-frame sequences with V and J assigned. These tables do not hold every clone; where another copy was compared, an unresolved V gene accounts for under half, and the others remain unexplained. The sample data list a few hundred thousand clones, and roughly 87% of these were observed just once. Approximately 6% of the sample is taken by the ten largest. The specimen sequenced was PBMCs or T cells enriched from blood (not recorded which). The receptors were gathered from a woman aged 40 to 50 who had recovered from COVID-19.

The V call is TRBV7-2, the J call TRBJ1-2; tentative D call: TRBD1 (5 bases). V lost 5 bases and J lost 5, with 18 bases in between. This CDR3 region has 15 residues. CDR1 SGHTA and CDR2 FQGNSA come from the germline V gene. The CDR3 DNA reads TGTGCCAGCAGCCCGGGGGGTAGGGGAAGGTATGGCTACACCTTC. Encoded protein: CASSPGGRGRYGYTF.

V usage is TRBV7-9 and J usage is TRBJ2-5; 7 nucleotides align to TRBD2. This CDR3 comprises 13 residues. Germline V gene sequence: CDR1 SEHNR, CDR2 FQNEAQ (reference sequence). V trimming: 3 bases; J trimming: 12 bases; junction bases outside the gene matches: 10. CDR3 sequence reads: CASSLLTSSDKYF. The CDR3 region has the DNA TGTGCCAGCAGCTTGCTGACTAGCTCGGATAAGTACTTC.

The chain is built from TRBV6-5 and TRBJ2-7; 8 bases agree with TRBD1. CDR3 length: 13 residues. CDR1 MNHEY and CDR2 SVGAGI come from the germline V gene. Trimming removed 6 bases from V and 4 bases from J; junction bases left unmatched: 5. DNA of the CDR3: TGTGCCAGCAGACGGGGACAGGTGTACGAGCAGTACTTC. Protein sequence: CASRRGQVYEQYF.

This clone was detected a few times. V gene TRBV4-2 combines with J gene TRBJ1-1, with D perhaps matching TRBD1 (5 bases). The CDR3 sequence is 14 residues long. Germline CDR1 LGHNA, CDR2 YNFKEQ. V was cut by 7 bases and J by 3 bases, with 15 bases left in between. The CDR3 sequence is CASTQTVGDTEAFF. CDR3 sequence (DNA): TGTGCCAGCACCCAGACAGTAGGGGACACTGAAGCTTTCTTT.

The rearrangement links TRBV5-1 to TRBJ2-2, with D maybe TRBD1 (5 bases). V shed 4 bases and J shed 2 bases, with 15 bases lying between them. CDR3 length equals 16 residues. CDR1 and CDR2 (germline): SGHRS, YFSETQ. CDR3 in DNA: TGCGCCAGCAGCGCCTTGGGGCAGCGAAACACCGGGGAGCTGTTTTTT. Translating gives CASSALGQRNTGELFF. The full variable domain, with the rest looked up from reference TRBV5-1 and TRBJ2-2, is KAGVTQTPRYLIKTRGQQVTLSCSPISGHRSVSWYQQTPGQGLQFLFEYFSETQRNKGNFPGRFSGRQFSNSRSEMNVSTLELGDSALYLCASSALGQRNTGELFFGEGSRLTVL.

V usage is TRBV7-2 and J usage is TRBJ1-6; D remains ambiguous. The CDR3 loop spans 16 amino acids. Germline V gene lookup returns CDR1 SGHTA and CDR2 FQGNSA. V was pared by 5 bases and J by 8 bases, with 19 bases between. CDR3 residues: CASSHSREAWDSPLHF. The DNA for the CDR3 is TGTGCCAGCAGCCATTCCCGAGAGGCATGGGATTCACCCCTCCACTTT. Drawing the rest from reference TRBV7-2 and TRBJ1-6, the complete variable domain is GAGVSQSPSNKVTEKGKDVELRCDPISGHTALYWYRQSLGQGLEFLIYFQGNSAPDKSGLPSDRFSAERTGGSVSTLTIQRTQQEDSAVYLCASSHSREAWDSPLHFGNGTRLTVT.

The chain uses TRBV2 and TRBJ1-2, with D maybe TRBD1 (5 bases). V gave up 6 bases and J gave up 7 bases, with 21 bases separating them. The germline V gene has CDR1 SNHLY and CDR2 FYNNEI. This CDR3 region has 15 residues. CDR3 residues: CASSNRQRQSFGYTF. As DNA, the CDR3 is TGTGCCAGCAGCAATCGACAGAGGCAGTCGTTTGGCTACACCTTC.

This chain connects TRBV15 to TRBJ1-6; 9 bases map to TRBD1. Trimming at V came to 3 bases and at J to 0 bases, leaving 6 bases not matched to a gene. Germline loops: CDR1 LNHNV, CDR2 YYDKDF (reference sequence). The CDR3 is 18 residues long. CDR3 loop: CATSRTQGASSYNSPLHF. The CDR3 region has the DNA TGTGCCACCAGCAGGACACAGGGGGCGAGCTCCTATAATTCACCCCTCCACTTT.

V is TRBV27 and J is TRBJ1-2, with 10 nucleotides matching TRBD1. Germline V lookup: CDR1 MNHEY, CDR2 SMNVEV (reference sequence). V gave up 6 bases and J gave up 4 bases; unmatched junction bases: 11. The CDR3 totals 16 residues. The CDR3 spells CASSPTGTGDLYGYTF. CDR3 nucleotide sequence: TGTGCCAGCAGCCCCACCGGGACAGGGGATCTCTATGGCTACACCTTC.

V usage is TRBV15 and J usage is TRBJ2-7, with D hard to call. The CDR3 covers 12 residues. Germline CDR1 and CDR2: LNHNV and YYDKDF (reference sequence). V was cut by 9 bases and J by 1 base, with 10 bases left in between. The CDR3 spells CATLLISYEQYF. The DNA for the CDR3 is TGTGCCACTCTTCTTATATCCTACGAGCAGTACTTC.

The chain carries TRBV4-1 and TRBJ1-1, with D perhaps TRBD1 (6 bases). Germline V gene sequence: CDR1 MGHRA, CDR2 YSYEKL. This CDR3 is 14 amino acids long. Trimming removed 6 bases at V and 3 bases at J, with 14 bases between. CDR3 DNA sequence: TGCGCCAGCAGGACACAGGGCCCCTACACTGAAGCTTTCTTT. Translating it yields CASRTQGPYTEAFF.

This chain uses TRBV19 with TRBJ2-7; TRBD2 agrees at 8 bases. The V gene end was trimmed by 6 bases and the J gene end by 3 bases; junction bases not matched to a gene: 4. CDR3 length equals 13 residues. The V gene's germline CDR1 is LNHDA and CDR2 SQIVND (reference sequence). This CDR3 reads CASRGSGNYEQYF. CDR3 DNA: TGTGCCAGTAGAGGTAGCGGGAACTACGAGCAGTACTTC. The full variable domain, in which reference TRBV19 and TRBJ2-7 provide the parts outside the CDR3, is DGGITQSPKYLFRKEGQNVTLSCEQNLNHDAMYWYRQDPGQGLRLIYYSQIVNDFQKGDIAEGYSVSREKKESFPLTVTSAQKNPTAFYLCASRGSGNYEQYFGPGTRLTVT.

The V and J genes are TRBV28 and TRBJ2-1; possibly TRBD2 for D (5 bases). The V end lost 6 bases, the J end lost 1 base, and 13 bases lay between the germline ends. CDR3 length equals 15 residues. Germline CDR1 reads MDHEN; CDR2 reads SYDVKM. The CDR3 DNA reads as TGTGCCAGCAGCCTCCGAGCGGTTTCCTACAATGAGCAGTTCTTC. Protein product: CASSLRAVSYNEQFF. Looking up the rest from reference TRBV28 and TRBJ2-1 gives the full variable domain: DVKVTQSSRYLVKRTGEKVFLECVQDMDHENMFWYRQDPGLGLRLIYFSYDVKMKEKGDIPEGYSVSREKKERFSLILESASTNQTSMYLCASSLRAVSYNEQFFGPGTRLTVL.

This chain connects TRBV7-9 to TRBJ1-5; the D is unclear. Germline CDR1 reads SEHNR; CDR2 reads FQNEAQ (reference sequence). The CDR3 is made up of 14 amino acids. With 1 base removed from V and 7 bases from J, the gap between germline ends came to 11 bases. CDR3 sequence: CASSLVGAGQPQHF. Here the CDR3 DNA reads TGTGCCAGCAGCTTAGTAGGAGCGGGACAGCCCCAGCATTTT. The whole variable domain, remainder taken from reference TRBV7-9 and TRBJ1-5, is DTGVSQNPRHKITKRGQNVTFRCDPISEHNRLYWYRQTLGQGPEFLTYFQNEAQLEKSRLLSDRFSAERPKGSFSTLEIQRTEQGDSAMYLCASSLVGAGQPQHFGDGTRLSIL.

The chain carries TRBV2 and TRBJ2-1; tentative D call: TRBD1 (5 bases). Germline V lookup: CDR1 SNHLY, CDR2 FYNNEI. The V end was cut by 3 bases, the J end by 0 bases, with 12 bases between. The CDR3 sequence is 16 residues long. The CDR3 DNA follows: TGTGCCAGCAGTGATATAGGGGCGAGCTCCTACAATGAGCAGTTCTTC. The encoded protein is CASSDIGASSYNEQFF.

This sequence joins TRBV6-6 and TRBJ1-1, with D possibly being TRBD1 (6 bases). The CDR3 contains 14 residues. The V and J ends lost 5 bases and 3 bases respectively, with 13 bases between them. CDR1 and CDR2 (germline): MNHNY, SVGAGI (reference sequence). The CDR3 loop is CASSVEGVDTEAFF. The CDR3 nucleotides read TGTGCCAGCAGTGTAGAGGGGGTAGACACTGAAGCTTTCTTT.